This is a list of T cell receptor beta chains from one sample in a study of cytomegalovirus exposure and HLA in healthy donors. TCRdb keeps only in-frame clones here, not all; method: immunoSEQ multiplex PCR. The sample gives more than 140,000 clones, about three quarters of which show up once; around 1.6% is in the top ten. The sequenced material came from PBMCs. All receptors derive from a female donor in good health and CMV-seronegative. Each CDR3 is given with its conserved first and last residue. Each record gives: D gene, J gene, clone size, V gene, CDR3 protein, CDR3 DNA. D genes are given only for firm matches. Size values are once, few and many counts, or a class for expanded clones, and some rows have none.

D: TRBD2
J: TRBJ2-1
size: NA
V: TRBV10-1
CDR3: CASSDLLAGGQQFF
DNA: TGCGCCAGCAGTGATCTGTTAGCGGGGGGGCAGCAGTTCTTC

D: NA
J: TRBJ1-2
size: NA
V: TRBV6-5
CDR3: CASSYSGQTNHGYTF
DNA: TGTGCCAGCAGTTACTCCGGACAGACTAACCATGGCTACACCTTC

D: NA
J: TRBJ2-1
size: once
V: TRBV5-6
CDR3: CASSLSFRVDEQFF
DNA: TGTGCCAGCAGCTTAAGCTTCAGGGTCGATGAGCAGTTCTTC

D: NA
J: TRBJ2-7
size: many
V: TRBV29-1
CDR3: CSVAPEQGGKYEQYF
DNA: TGCAGCGTCGCCCCCGAACAGGGAGGGAAGTACGAGCAGTACTTC

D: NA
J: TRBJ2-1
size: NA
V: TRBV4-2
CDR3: CASSQEIRGNGNNEQFF
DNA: TGTGCCAGCAGCCAAGAAATTCGGGGGAACGGAAACAATGAGCAGTTCTTC

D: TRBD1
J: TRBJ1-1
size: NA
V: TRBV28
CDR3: CASSEVGTAPMNTEAFF
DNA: TGTGCCAGCAGTGAGGTTGGGACAGCGCCAATGAACACTGAAGCTTTCTTT

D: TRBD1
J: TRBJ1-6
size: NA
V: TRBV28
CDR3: CASSLFFGTGQVSPLHF
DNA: TGTGCCAGCAGTTTATTTTTTGGGACAGGGCAAGTCTCACCCCTCCACTTT

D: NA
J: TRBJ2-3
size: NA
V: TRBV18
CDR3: CASSPGTPKNPVEDTQYF
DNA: TGTGCCAGCTCACCGGGGACTCCAAAGAACCCAGTGGAAGATACGCAGTATTTT

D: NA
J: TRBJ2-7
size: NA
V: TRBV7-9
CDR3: CSSSSLPYEQYF
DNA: TGTTCCAGCAGCTCCCTCCCCTACGAGCAGTACTTC

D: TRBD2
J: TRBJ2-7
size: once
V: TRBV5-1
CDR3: CASSSSGAYEQYF
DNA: TGCGCCAGCAGCTCTAGCGGGGCCTACGAGCAGTACTTC

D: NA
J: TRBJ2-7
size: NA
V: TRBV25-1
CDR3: CASSETGQGFLYEQYF
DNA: TGTGCCAGCAGTGAAACTGGACAAGGGTTCCTCTACGAGCAGTACTTC

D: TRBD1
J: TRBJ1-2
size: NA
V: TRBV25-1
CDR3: CASSARGHDGYTF
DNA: TGTGCCAGCAGTGCAAGGGGGCATGATGGCTACACCTTC

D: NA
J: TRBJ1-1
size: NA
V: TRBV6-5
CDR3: CASSPTGTAVTEAFF
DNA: TGTGCCAGCAGTCCCACAGGGACGGCGGTCACTGAAGCTTTCTTT

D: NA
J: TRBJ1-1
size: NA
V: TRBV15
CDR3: CATSGRTPNTEAFF
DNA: TGTGCCACCAGCGGACGGACACCTAACACTGAAGCTTTCTTT

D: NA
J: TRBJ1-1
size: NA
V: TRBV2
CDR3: CASSGLQGVGAFF
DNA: TGTGCCAGCAGCGGATTACAGGGTGTGGGAGCTTTCTTT

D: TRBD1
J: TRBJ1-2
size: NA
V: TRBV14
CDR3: CASRGTGEYYGYTF
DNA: TGTGCCAGCAGGGGTACAGGGGAGTACTATGGCTACACCTTC

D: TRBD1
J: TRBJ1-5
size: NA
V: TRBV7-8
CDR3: CASSSPGQGVGDQHF
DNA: TGTGCCAGCAGCTCGCCGGGACAGGGGGTTGGGGACCAGCATTTT

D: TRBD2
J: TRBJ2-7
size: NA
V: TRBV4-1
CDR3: CASSQDGLAGVDEQYF
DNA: TGCGCCAGCAGCCAAGATGGCCTAGCGGGGGTAGACGAGCAGTACTTC

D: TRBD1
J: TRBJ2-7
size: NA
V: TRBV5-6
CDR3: CASSGGQGRHEQYF
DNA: TGTGCCAGCAGCGGCGGACAGGGTCGGCACGAGCAGTACTTC

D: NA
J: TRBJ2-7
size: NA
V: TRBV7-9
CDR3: CASSIQSYEQYF
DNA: TGTGCCAGCAGCATACAGTCCTACGAGCAGTACTTC

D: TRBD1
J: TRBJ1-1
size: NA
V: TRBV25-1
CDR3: CASSEARAGGTEAFF
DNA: TGTGCCAGCAGTGAGGCCCGGGCAGGGGGCACTGAAGCTTTCTTT

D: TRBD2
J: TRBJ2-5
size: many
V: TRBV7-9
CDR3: CASRFIAGGGETQYF
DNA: TGTGCCAGCAGGTTTATAGCGGGAGGTGGAGAGACCCAGTACTTC

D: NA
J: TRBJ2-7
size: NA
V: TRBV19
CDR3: CASRPGVGSSYEQYF
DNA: TGTGCCAGTAGACCAGGAGTTGGGAGCTCCTACGAGCAGTACTTC

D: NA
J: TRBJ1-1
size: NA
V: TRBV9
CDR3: CASSAPPGTYTEAFF
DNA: TGTGCCAGCAGCGCCCCTCCGGGAACCTACACTGAAGCTTTCTTT

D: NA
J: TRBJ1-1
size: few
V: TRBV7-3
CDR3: CASSSTVRTEAFF
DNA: TGTGCCAGCAGCTCAACAGTGCGCACTGAAGCTTTCTTT

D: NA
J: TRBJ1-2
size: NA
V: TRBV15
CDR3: CATSRAQGRGHYGYTF
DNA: TGTGCCACCAGCAGAGCTCAGGGGAGGGGACACTATGGCTACACCTTC

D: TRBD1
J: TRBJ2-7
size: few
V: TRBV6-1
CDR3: CASSPRQGGSYEQYF
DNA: TGTGCCAGCAGTCCCCGACAGGGGGGATCCTACGAGCAGTACTTC

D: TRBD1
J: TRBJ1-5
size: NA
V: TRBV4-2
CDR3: CASSHDRGSNQPQHF
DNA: TGTGCCAGCAGCCACGACAGGGGTAGCAATCAGCCCCAGCATTTT

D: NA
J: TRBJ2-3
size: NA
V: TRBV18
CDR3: CASSPDDRPFSTDTQYF
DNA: TGTGCCAGCTCACCGGATGACAGACCATTTAGCACAGATACGCAGTATTTT

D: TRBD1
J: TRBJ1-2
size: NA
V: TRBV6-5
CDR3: CASKLLGDRSCGYTF
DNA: TGTGCCAGCAAACTTCTGGGGGACAGGTCTTGTGGCTACACCTTC

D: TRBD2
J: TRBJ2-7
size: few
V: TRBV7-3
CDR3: CASSQGLAGGEQYF
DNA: TGTGCCAGCAGTCAGGGGCTAGCGGGGGGCGAGCAGTACTTC

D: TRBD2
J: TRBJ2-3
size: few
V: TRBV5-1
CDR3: CASSTGLAGGPSTDTQYF
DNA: TGCGCCAGCAGCACCGGACTAGCGGGAGGCCCTAGCACAGATACGCAGTATTTT

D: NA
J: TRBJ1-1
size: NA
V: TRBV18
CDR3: CASSYKQGGGAFF
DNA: TGTGCCAGCTCATATAAACAGGGCGGAGGCGCTTTCTTT

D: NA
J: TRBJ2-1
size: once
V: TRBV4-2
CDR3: CASSQENSEQFF
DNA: TGTGCCAGCAGCCAAGAAAACAGTGAGCAGTTCTTC

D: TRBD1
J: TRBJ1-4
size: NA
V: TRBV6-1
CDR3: CASKDRTNEKLFF
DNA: TGTGCCAGCAAGGACAGGACGAATGAAAAACTGTTTTTT

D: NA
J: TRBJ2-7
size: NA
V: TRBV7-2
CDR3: CASSFRLARGEQYF
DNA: TGTGCCAGCAGCTTCCGGCTAGCTCGGGGGGAGCAGTACTTC

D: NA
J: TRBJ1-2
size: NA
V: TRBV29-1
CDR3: CSVLDTPGLGPTF
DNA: TGCAGCGTTTTGGACACCCCTGGTCTGGGGCCAACCTTC

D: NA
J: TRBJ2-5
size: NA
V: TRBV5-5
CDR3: CASSLALARAQETQYF
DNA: TGTGCCAGCAGCTTGGCGCTAGCTCGGGCCCAAGAGACCCAGTACTTC

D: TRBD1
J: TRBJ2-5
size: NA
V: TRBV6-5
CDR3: CASSYRGQTQETQYF
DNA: TGTGCCAGCAGTTATCGGGGACAGACCCAAGAGACCCAGTACTTC

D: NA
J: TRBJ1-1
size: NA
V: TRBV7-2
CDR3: CASSLDTGPTEAFF
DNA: TGTGCCAGCAGCTTAGACACAGGGCCCACTGAAGCTTTCTTT

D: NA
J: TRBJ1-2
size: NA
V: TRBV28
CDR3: CASRGGRGNYGYTF
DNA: TGTGCCAGCAGGGGGGGTCGAGGGAACTATGGCTACACCTTC